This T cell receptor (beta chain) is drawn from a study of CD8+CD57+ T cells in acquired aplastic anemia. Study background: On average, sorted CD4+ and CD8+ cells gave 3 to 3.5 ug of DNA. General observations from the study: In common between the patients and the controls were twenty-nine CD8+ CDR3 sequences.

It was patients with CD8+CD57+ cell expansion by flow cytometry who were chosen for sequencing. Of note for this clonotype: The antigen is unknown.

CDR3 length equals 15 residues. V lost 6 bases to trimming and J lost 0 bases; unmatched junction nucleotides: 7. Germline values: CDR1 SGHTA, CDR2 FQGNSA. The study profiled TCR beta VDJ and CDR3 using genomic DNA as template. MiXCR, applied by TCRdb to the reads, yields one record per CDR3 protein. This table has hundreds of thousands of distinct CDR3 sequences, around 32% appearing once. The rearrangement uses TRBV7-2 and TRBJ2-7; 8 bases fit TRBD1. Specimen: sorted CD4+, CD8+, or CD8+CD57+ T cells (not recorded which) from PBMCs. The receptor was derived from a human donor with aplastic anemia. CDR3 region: CASSPGTGTSYEQYF. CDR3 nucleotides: TGTGCCAGCAGTCCCGGGACAGGCACCTCCTACGAGCAGTACTTC.